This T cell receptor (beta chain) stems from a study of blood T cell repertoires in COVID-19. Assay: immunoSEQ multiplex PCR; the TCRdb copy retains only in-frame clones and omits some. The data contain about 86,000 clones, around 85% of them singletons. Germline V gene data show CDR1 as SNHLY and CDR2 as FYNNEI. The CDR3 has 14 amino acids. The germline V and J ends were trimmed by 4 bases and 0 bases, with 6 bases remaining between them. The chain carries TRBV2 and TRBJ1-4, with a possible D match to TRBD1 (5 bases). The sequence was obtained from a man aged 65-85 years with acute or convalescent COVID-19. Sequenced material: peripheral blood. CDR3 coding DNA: TGTGCCAGCAGTGCAGGGTCAACTAATGAAAAACTGTTTTTT. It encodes CASSAGSTNEKLFF.